These 5 T cell receptor beta chains originate from one sample sequenced in a study of OX40 agonist ivuxolimab in advanced cancers. Produced via immunoSEQ multiplex PCR; TCRdb's table is partial and in-frame only. The profile shows about 55,000 clones, roughly 90% of them singletons. The sample here was CD4+ or CD8+ T cells sorted from blood, taken in a trial of the OX40 agonist ivuxolimab. Every receptor here comes from an adult with an advanced solid tumor such as melanoma, head and neck, liver or kidney cancer.

The chain couples TRBV28 to TRBJ2-7; D is uncertain. The germline gives CDR1 MDHEN, CDR2 SYDVKM. The CDR3 is 12 residues long. The V end lost 6 bases, the J end lost 7 bases, and 13 bases lay between the germline ends. The CDR3 nucleotides are TGTGCCAGCAGCGCTACTCGTCGAGAGCAGTACTTC. Protein: CASSATRREQYF. Full variable domain (missing parts from reference TRBV28 and TRBJ2-7): DVKVTQSSRYLVKRTGEKVFLECVQDMDHENMFWYRQDPGLGLRLIYFSYDVKMKEKGDIPEGYSVSREKKERFSLILESASTNQTSMYLCASSATRREQYFGPGTRLTVT.

The chain recombines TRBV5-1 with TRBJ1-1; perhaps TRBD1 as D (5 bases). The CDR3 sequence is 14 residues long. CDR1 and CDR2 from the germline V gene are SGHRS and YFSETQ. The V and J ends lost 4 bases and 0 bases respectively, with 10 bases between them. CDR3 residues: CASSPGTVNTEAFF. CDR3 bases: TGCGCCAGCAGCCCTGGGACGGTGAACACTGAAGCTTTCTTT.

CDR3 in DNA: TGTGCCAGCAGTCAGGGACTAGCGGGATATTACGAGCAGTACTTC. Protein sequence: CASSQGLAGYYEQYF. The chain couples TRBV28 to TRBJ2-7, with TRBD2 identical over 13 bases. V dropped 5 bases and J dropped 4; count of bases not matched to a gene: 5. Germline values: CDR1 MDHEN, CDR2 SYDVKM. The CDR3 spans 15 residues.

The chain combines TRBV4-1 with TRBJ2-7; D is ambiguous. Germline-derived CDR1 and CDR2 are MGHRA and YSYEKL. The CDR3 consists of 16 residues. Trimming cost V 6 bases and J 0 bases, with 18 bases left between them. The CDR3 region is CASSWTLQQSSYEQYF. The CDR3 DNA follows: TGCGCCAGCAGTTGGACCCTCCAGCAGAGCTCCTACGAGCAGTACTTC.

The V and J genes are TRBV5-1 and TRBJ2-1; D gene ambiguous. Trimming removed 0 bases at V and 5 bases at J, with 15 bases between. Germline V CDR1 and CDR2: SGHRS, YFSETQ. CDR3 length equals 16 residues. CDR3 bases: TGCGCCAGCAGCTTGGGTCCCCCCTCCCGCCACAATGAGCAGTTCTTC. It codes for CASSLGPPSRHNEQFF.